The rows below give T cell receptor beta chains drawn from one sample of a study of regulatory T cells in long-lasting Graves disease. TCRdb re-derived calls from the multiplex PCR reads in MiXCR, one entry per CDR3 protein. The sample comprises some 280,000 distinct CDR3 sequences, 22% of which are singletons, and roughly three fifths rests with the top ten. This specimen was peripheral blood mononuclear cells (PBMCs), taken when the disease was refractory, from a patient treated with antithyroid drugs. All receptors derive from a female donor with Graves disease. Both conserved end residues are part of each CDR3. D genes are given only for firm matches.

j_gene,d_gene,v_gene,CDR3aa
TRBJ1-4,TRBD1,TRBV4-3,CASSQEGTGMGNEKLFF
TRBJ1-2,-,TRBV3-1,CASSQDLTRSYGYTF
TRBJ2-2,TRBD1,TRBV5-8,CANPLTGANTGELFF
TRBJ1-1,TRBD1,TRBV30,CAWSAGQGGGEAFF
TRBJ1-5,-,TRBV28,CASSLPGWQPQHF
TRBJ2-7,-,TRBV29-1,CSVEDVEDGEQYF
TRBJ1-3,-,TRBV7-2,CASSPGRGWGNTIYF
TRBJ2-6,-,TRBV7-2,CASSLDSGANVLTF
TRBJ2-7,-,TRBV10-3,CAISEQQARYEQYF
TRBJ2-3,-,TRBV28,CASFQSPKTSTQYF
TRBJ2-7,TRBD2,TRBV20-1,CSARGGGLAGYFSSYEQYF
TRBJ2-7,TRBD2,TRBV4-3,CASSQGGGLAGGEQYF
TRBJ2-1,TRBD1,TRBV4-3,CASSQESGTAGNEQFF
TRBJ2-7,-,TRBV28,CASLKDRSSEQYF
TRBJ2-3,TRBD1,TRBV28,CASSTTGGGTDTQYF
TRBJ1-1,-,TRBV28,CASSLSERDTEAFF
TRBJ1-2,-,TRBV7-2,CASTNSGNGYTF
TRBJ2-1,-,TRBV12-3/TRBV12-4,CASLAPPLSEQFF
TRBJ2-5,-,TRBV4-3,CASSQDGGTQETQYF
TRBJ2-7,-,TRBV7-8,CASSSDYSYEQYF
TRBJ2-3,TRBD2,TRBV3-1,CASSPPSGRTTDTQYF
TRBJ2-5,-,TRBV11-2,CASSLDITYPQETQYF
TRBJ2-5,-,TRBV11-2,CASSLTGKETQYF
TRBJ1-4,-,TRBV2,CASRTGPNEKLFF
TRBJ1-1,-,TRBV4-3,CASSQGQLLQGAFF
TRBJ1-5,-,TRBV2,CASTQIQGRNQPQHF
TRBJ1-5,-,TRBV28,CASSLYGNQPQHF
TRBJ1-4,-,TRBV3-1,CASSQEGQGSREKLFF
TRBJ2-7,-,TRBV6-1,CASTGGGIYEQYF
TRBJ1-1,TRBD1,TRBV2,CASRTQTGENTEAFF
TRBJ2-7,-,TRBV27,CASSPGPRGEQYF
TRBJ2-7,TRBD1,TRBV29-1,CSVEGDSSYEQYF
TRBJ2-7,-,TRBV27,CASSYGTLYEQYF
TRBJ2-2,-,TRBV30,CAWVPGYTGELFF
TRBJ2-4,-,TRBV3-1,CASSQRDGQNIQYF
TRBJ1-1,-,TRBV12-3/TRBV12-4,CASFIRDTEAFF
-,TRBD1,TRBV4-3,CASSQALGQGLYNEQFF
TRBJ2-7,TRBD2,TRBV27,CASSMTSGPFEQYF
TRBJ2-2,-,TRBV9,CASSVEPVNTGELFF
TRBJ1-2,-,TRBV12-3/TRBV12-4,CASSFGLGLMYGYTF
TRBJ2-7,TRBD1,TRBV3-1,CASSHVGQGFPPYEQYF
TRBJ2-7,TRBD1,TRBV6-1,CASRNRDRGFYEQYF
TRBJ2-1,TRBD2,TRBV7-9,CASSMPRLAGGNEQFF